This T cell receptor beta chain was recovered during a study of shared clonotypes between healthy human individuals (dated by TCRdb to about 2020). Some background on the complete study: The cohort included a few men and a couple of women between 18 and 49 years of age. Each donor's leukapheresis produced roughly between roughly 0.85 and 10 billion PBMCs. To estimate repertoire size and how much clonotypes are shared between individuals, the study performed deep sequencing of blood TCR repertoires from roughly five healthy adults. Per donor, three plates each were used for CD4 naive and CD4 memory, two for CD8 naive, and one for CD8 memory. Libraries were prepared and TCR repertoires were sequenced by different laboratories using diverse techniques, in order to increase sequencing depth and limit assay-specific biases.

Only one count was recorded for this clone. Which antigen it targets is not known. No base-level quality is on record; no much larger clone is a single base apart. Donors were healthy HIV-negative adults with no recently reported acute infections or vaccinations. Every donor was a Caucasian adult residing in Nashville, Tennessee, USA. Magnetic negative selection was used to enrich CD4+ T cells, after which naive cells were positively selected on CD45RA and the negative fraction became the memory subset. Blood was collected by leukapheresis, and PBMCs were isolated by Ficoll-Histopaque density gradient centrifugation and then cryopreserved in liquid nitrogen vapor phase. Purity and quantity of every magnetically sorted T cell population were checked by analytical flow cytometry. From each sorted fraction, genomic DNA was isolated and quantified by UV absorbance on a Nanodrop 2000c. The germline V end is reduced by 0 bases and the J end by 2 bases; junction bases left unmatched: 3. From the cysteine through the phenylalanine, the CDR3 covers 15 amino acids. The retained sequence is limited to the CDR3, 45 bases, with the frame set at the first base. Via the germline V gene, CDR1 is KGHSH and CDR2 LQKENI.

Overall study results and their limits: Naive subsets generally had larger estimated clonotype richness than memory subsets did. The genetic and exposure-history diversity represented was limited by the small number of donors. Only blood was sampled, and tissue TCR repertoires likely differ from those in blood. Rarefaction of sorted-subset datasets indicated incomplete sequencing despite the large sequencing depth. Pairwise subsampling indicated that sequencing depth was expected to affect the degree of clonotype sharing among donors. When several donors were compared, the shared fraction of clonotypes was roughly 4.8% for naive CD4, around 3.5% for naive CD8, 2.3% for memory CD4, and under 0.5% for memory CD8. Compared with non-shared clonotypes, clonotypes shared by all four sorted-subset donors had higher generation probabilities.

Using the deep immunoSEQ assay, multiplex PCR amplified TCR CDR3 regions from genomic DNA. For each cell subset, the extracted genomic DNA was distributed evenly across all wells of several immunoSEQ 96-well plates, and each plate served as one replicate. For sorted subsets, 200 to 250 ng of genomic DNA, equivalent to 30,000 or so T cell genomes, went into each replicate PCR. Purified libraries were quantified with a Qubit 3.0 fluorometer, sized on a Bioanalyzer 2100, and re-quantified with the KAPA Library Quantification kit. Every immunoSEQ 96-well plate was sequenced on a separate single-read 150-cycle Illumina NextSeq 550 flow cell. Concerning the study's data processing: The immunoSEQ output contained only junctional sequences without quality scores, so filtering could not match that applied to full-length reads. Sequences were annotated with PyIR, a Python wrapper for IgBLAST v1.9, using IMGT germline references to assign V/J genes and CDR3. Reads were filtered out if the reads had weak V/J assignments (E-value above 1e-6), no CDR3, stop codons, out-of-frame junctions, or ambiguous translated residues. V3J clonotypes were defined as sequences sharing an identical inferred V gene, J gene, and CDR3 amino acid sequence. To compute the percentage overlap between repertoires, the number of shared unique clonotypes was divided by the size of the smaller repertoire. Repertoire richness was assessed with RTK rarefaction, the Chao1 estimator, and Recon v2.1 estimates of unobserved clonotypes. Generation probabilities were computed with OLGA for all TCRbeta clonotypes obtained by the gDNA method from several donors. In TCRdb, the immuneACCESS table is reduced to in-frame sequences with V and J assigned. These tables do not hold every clone; where another copy was compared, an unresolved V gene accounts for under half, and the others remain unexplained. The DNA was the basis for D and trimming; V, J and clone size are from that table. This sample gives 2 million or so clones in total; roughly 95% of them show up just once. The ten largest clones take up more than 0.1% of the sample.

What was sequenced was naive CD4+ T cells sorted from blood. The cell subset or site label on this specimen signifies: CD45RA+ positively selected. The chain links TRBV18 with TRBJ2-7, with 8 junctional bases fitting TRBD1. This clonotype was obtained from a young man in good health. The nucleotide sequence is given as TGTGCCAGCTCACCACCCCGGACAGGGCCCTACGAGCAGTACTTC. This yields the protein CASSPPRTGPYEQYF.